This record looks at one T cell receptor beta chain sequence and its context. Antigen unknown. This sample was included in a study of cytotoxic CD8 clonotypes in ibrutinib-treated CLL. Whole-study results and caveats: Clonality was higher at ibrutinib response and returned toward baseline at progression. The study found baseline clonality above age-matched healthy donors, tracking circulating CD8+ T-cell counts. The clonality rise at ibrutinib response reflected private clonotype expansion.

Produced via immunoSEQ multiplex PCR; TCRdb's table is partial and in-frame only. The table shows roughly 150,000 clones, with more than 65% occurring only once. J lost 1 base, V lost 2 bases, and 4 bases had no gene match. Germline loops: CDR1 MNHEY, CDR2 SMNVEV (reference sequence). The CDR3 runs to 15 residues. Source: PBMCs, taken after 12 months of ibrutinib treatment. V is TRBV27 and J is TRBJ2-7; TRBD2 agrees at 8 bases. This receptor was obtained from a human donor with chronic lymphocytic leukemia. The CDR3 region is CASSLNGRGSYEQYF. The DNA for the CDR3 is TGTGCCAGCAGTTTAAACGGGAGGGGATCCTACGAGCAGTACTTC.